Listed below are T cell receptor beta chains from one sample, sequenced in a study of CD8 T cells in Susac syndrome. TCRdb passed the immunoSEQ multiplex PCR reads through MiXCR, listing each CDR3 protein once. This sample yields 180,000 or so distinct CDR3 sequences, of which 85% to 95% are seen a single time; 0.1% belongs to the top ten. Sequenced material: CD4+ T cells from PBMCs. Source of these receptors: a human donor in good health. The CDR3 runs from the conserved cysteine through the conserved F or W. Fields, in order: V gene, clone size, J gene, D gene, CDR3 protein, CDR3 DNA. D genes are given only for firm matches. Only part of the rows carry a size: once, few, many, or a class if the clone is expanded.

V: TRBV23-1; size: -; J: TRBJ2-7; D: -; CDR3: CASSQSAQVSYEQYF; DNA: TGCGCCAGCAGTCAATCGGCACAGGTCTCCTACGAGCAGTACTTC
V: TRBV29-1; size: few; J: TRBJ2-5; D: -; CDR3: CSSGEETQYF; DNA: TGCAGCTCTGGGGAAGAGACCCAGTACTTC
V: TRBV20-1; size: -; J: TRBJ1-5; D: TRBD1; CDR3: CSARTGGVNQPQHF; DNA: TGCAGTGCTAGGACAGGGGGCGTGAATCAGCCCCAGCATTTT
V: TRBV3-1; size: -; J: TRBJ2-1; D: TRBD2; CDR3: CASSLIAGSYNEQFF; DNA: TGTGCCAGCAGCCTCATAGCGGGATCCTACAATGAGCAGTTCTTC
V: TRBV11-2; size: -; J: TRBJ2-1; D: -; CDR3: CASSPRAGSYNEQFF; DNA: TGTGCCAGCAGTCCGCGGGCCGGCTCCTACAATGAGCAGTTCTTC
V: TRBV29-1; size: -; J: TRBJ2-1; D: TRBD1; CDR3: CSVDLKGTGRFNEQFF; DNA: TGCAGCGTTGACCTCAAAGGGACAGGGAGATTCAATGAGCAGTTCTTC
V: TRBV7-9; size: -; J: TRBJ2-3; D: -; CDR3: CASSLALVGGAADTQYF; DNA: TGTGCCAGCAGCTTGGCTCTGGTGGGAGGTGCCGCAGATACGCAGTATTTT
V: TRBV29-1; size: -; J: TRBJ2-7; D: -; CDR3: CSASYGRRSSYEQYF; DNA: TGCAGCGCGTCTTATGGACGGAGGAGCTCCTACGAGCAGTACTTC
V: TRBV29-1; size: -; J: TRBJ1-1; D: -; CDR3: CSVESVMNTEAFF; DNA: TGCAGCGTTGAGTCTGTTATGAACACTGAAGCTTTCTTT
V: TRBV29-1; size: once; J: TRBJ1-1; D: -; CDR3: CSVNRGGLNTEAFF; DNA: TGCAGCGTCAATAGGGGGGGCCTGAACACTGAAGCTTTCTTT
V: TRBV7-9; size: -; J: TRBJ2-5; D: -; CDR3: CASSLTREEETQYF; DNA: TGTGCCAGCAGCTTAACCAGGGAAGAAGAGACCCAGTACTTC
V: TRBV29-1; size: -; J: TRBJ2-1; D: TRBD2; CDR3: CSVGGSRNEQFF; DNA: TGCAGCGTGGGGGGGAGCCGCAATGAGCAGTTCTTC
V: TRBV6-2/TRBV6-3; size: -; J: TRBJ2-1; D: TRBD1; CDR3: CASSYGTGFVEQFF; DNA: TGTGCCAGCAGTTACGGGACAGGGTTTGTTGAGCAGTTCTTC
V: TRBV14; size: -; J: TRBJ2-6; D: -; CDR3: CASSHFRDKDLSGANVLTF; DNA: TGTGCCAGCAGCCATTTTCGGGACAAGGATCTCTCTGGGGCCAACGTCCTGACTTTC
V: TRBV10-2; size: -; J: TRBJ1-2; D: TRBD1; CDR3: CASSEWGQGAVGYTF; DNA: TGCGCCAGCAGTGAGTGGGGACAGGGGGCCGTTGGCTACACCTTC
V: TRBV7-9; size: -; J: TRBJ2-6; D: -; CDR3: CASSLAGTGANVLTF; DNA: TGTGCCAGCAGCTTGGCCGGAACTGGGGCCAACGTCCTGACTTTC
V: TRBV9; size: once; J: TRBJ2-5; D: TRBD1; CDR3: CASSRTGGVQTQYF; DNA: TGTGCCAGCAGCAGGACAGGGGGCGTGCAGACCCAGTACTTC
V: TRBV7-2; size: -; J: TRBJ2-5; D: -; CDR3: CASSPIMETQYF; DNA: TGTGCCAGCAGCCCCATCATGGAGACCCAGTACTTC
V: TRBV30; size: -; J: TRBJ1-1; D: -; CDR3: CAWSVRGGAREAFF; DNA: TGTGCCTGGAGTGTACGCGGAGGGGCACGAGAAGCTTTCTTT
V: TRBV19; size: -; J: TRBJ2-2; D: -; CDR3: CASSTGTKGSGELFF; DNA: TGTGCCAGTAGTACTGGGACCAAAGGGAGCGGGGAGCTGTTTTTT
V: TRBV18; size: -; J: TRBJ2-5; D: -; CDR3: CASSPQGTQETQYF; DNA: TGTGCCAGCTCACCACAGGGGACCCAAGAGACCCAGTACTTC
V: TRBV20-1; size: -; J: TRBJ2-3; D: TRBD2; CDR3: CSARVGSGRADTQYF; DNA: TGCAGTGCTAGAGTCGGTAGCGGGAGGGCAGATACGCAGTATTTT
V: TRBV14; size: once; J: TRBJ2-7; D: TRBD2; CDR3: CASSQGLAALYEQYF; DNA: TGTGCCAGCAGCCAAGGGCTAGCGGCCCTCTACGAGCAGTACTTC
V: TRBV27; size: -; J: TRBJ2-3; D: TRBD2; CDR3: CASSLLLAGVGTQYF; DNA: TGTGCCAGCAGTTTATTACTAGCGGGAGTCGGTACGCAGTATTTT
V: TRBV3-1; size: once; J: TRBJ2-2; D: -; CDR3: CASSRRPLFGPGELFF; DNA: TGTGCCAGCAGCCGTCGTCCCCTCTTTGGCCCCGGGGAGCTGTTTTTT
V: TRBV20-1; size: -; J: TRBJ2-7; D: -; CDR3: CSASRVSGKYEQYF; DNA: TGCAGTGCTTCTCGGGTCTCGGGAAAGTACGAGCAGTACTTC
V: TRBV28; size: -; J: TRBJ2-7; D: -; CDR3: CASSSSPRPYEQYF; DNA: TGTGCCAGCAGTTCATCCCCCCGTCCCTACGAGCAGTACTTC